These T cell receptor beta chains were read from a single sample in a study of blood T cell repertoires in COVID-19. The assay was immunoSEQ multiplex PCR, and TCRdb's table has in-frame clones only and misses some. The table shows approximately 190,000 clones, with about 88% occurring only once. Sequenced sample: PBMCs or T cells enriched from blood (not recorded which). The receptors here all came from a woman aged 40 to 50 in a cohort exposed to, infected with or recovered from COVID-19 (not recorded which). The conserved cysteine and the conserved F or W are not part of the CDR3 here.

cdr3_length v_call cdr3_aa
8 TRBV10-1 ASRGTGRF
13 TRBV11-2 ASSPTWGGNQPQH
13 TRBV3-1/TRBV3-2 ASSPGGQFYYGYT
14 TRBV4-3 ASSLQHQGGNQPQH
14 TRBV11-2 ASSPRLAGHSYEQY
12 TRBV5-5 ASSSDRVLDTQY
13 TRBV18 ASSPAGTGSYEQY
12 TRBV7-9 ASSFTKVSQPQH
14 TRBV29-1 SVDPGTSGSRYEQY
11 TRBV12-3/TRBV12-4 ASSPGQLGTQH
9 TRBV20-1 SGTENEKLF
12 TRBV6-5 ASSYSSPGSPLH
13 TRBV19 ASRMEDRGTDTQY
13 TRBV4-1 ASTLGASHNYGYT
13 TRBV29-1 SVEGIRDSGYGYT
13 TRBV7-7 ASSLNGEGTDTQY
13 TRBV11-3 ASSSWTRSGNTIY
17 TRBV7-9 ASSLVGTSGRAVNGELF
12 TRBV3-1/TRBV3-2 ASSYIGAGNTIY
10 TRBV6-5 ATRTGDYGYT
12 TRBV19 ASSWTAASYGYT
15 TRBV7-9 ASSPAGGGWSKNIQY
13 TRBV9 ASSVPLEGANVLT
12 TRBV11-3 ASSPGGAKYEQY
14 TRBV28 ASSGFDRGQEETQY
13 TRBV25-1 ASSGTPELDTEAF
11 TRBV6-5 ASSYAGVNEQF
13 TRBV7-8 ASSLWPGGDQPQH
14 TRBV7-9 ASSLIRFGDQETQY
8 TRBV27 ASGQLEAF
11 TRBV28 ASSLGMHQPQH